Each of the 8 T cell receptor beta chains below was sequenced from the same sample in a study of response to subunit inactivated influenza vaccine. TCRdb redid the calling of the RT-PCR reads with MiXCR, one entry per CDR3 protein. Among about 780,000 distinct CDR3 sequences listed, about 18% were seen once. Sequencing used PBMCs from blood, obtained about 5 days after vaccination. The source of these receptors is a man between 50 and 59 years old who received an inactivated influenza vaccine.

Of note for this clonotype: Germline and junction disagree at one end, which may indicate a read error. This chain joins TRBV28 and TRBJ2-7, with TRBD1 as a possible D gene (6 bases). This CDR3 is built from 13 residues. CDR1 and CDR2 from the germline V gene are MDHEN and SYDVKM. The CDR3 DNA follows: TGTGCCTGCAGGGGCGGCGTGTCCTACGAGCAGTACTTC. Translating it yields CACRGGVSYEQYF.

This sequence joins TRBV29-1 and TRBJ1-5, with a weak D call TRBD1 (5 bases). The germline V gene encodes CDR1 SQVTM and CDR2 ANQGSEA. The V end lost 5 bases, the J end lost 2 bases, and 19 bases lay between the germline ends. The CDR3 has 16 amino acids. In DNA form, the CDR3 reads TGCAGCGTTAGTGTTGGGACGGGAGGCGGCAATCAGCCCCAGCATTTT. Protein product: CSVSVGTGGGNQPQHF. Filled out from reference TRBV29-1 and TRBJ1-5, the complete variable domain reads SAVISQKPSRDICQRGTSLTIQCQVDSQVTMMFWYRQQPGQSLTLIATANQGSEATYESGFVIDKFPISRPNLTFSTLTVSNMSPEDSSIYLCSVSVGTGGGNQPQHFGDGTRLSIL.

This clonotype has just a few counts. At one boundary the junction diverges from the germline segment, which might be a read error. The chain is built from TRBV20-1 and TRBJ2-5, with D tentatively TRBD1 (6 bases). This CDR3 contains 14 residues. Germline V gives CDR1 DFQATT, CDR2 SNEGSKA (reference sequence). Written as DNA, the CDR3 is TGCAGTGCTGGAGACAGGACCATTCAAGAGACCCAGTACTTC. It specifies CSAGDRTIQETQYF.

This rearrangement joins TRBV3-1 to TRBJ1-4; D gene ambiguous. With 2 bases removed from V and 7 bases from J, the gap between germline ends came to 17 bases. Germline CDR1 reads LGHDT; CDR2 reads YNNKEL (reference sequence). The CDR3 contains 16 residues. Here the CDR3 reads CASSQPPGVWGEKLFF. The CDR3 DNA is TGTGCCAGCAGCCAACCCCCCGGCGTATGGGGTGAAAAACTGTTTTTT.

The chain carries TRBV4-2 and TRBJ2-4; D is possibly TRBD1 (5 bases). V was cut by 0 bases and J by 6 bases, with 9 bases left in between. This CDR3 region has 14 residues. The germline gives CDR1 LGHNA, CDR2 YNFKEQ. The CDR3 is CASSQEGRVNIQYF. Written as DNA, the CDR3 is TGTGCCAGCAGCCAAGAGGGCAGGGTAAACATTCAGTACTTC.

The genes are TRBV9 and TRBJ2-5; D is possibly TRBD1 or TRBD2 (6 bases each). This CDR3 contains 15 residues. CDR1 and CDR2 from the germline V gene are SGDLS and YYNGEE. Trimming pared 4 bases from V and 5 bases from J, leaving 18 bases between. CDR3 sequence (DNA): TGTGCCAGCAGCTCCGGGGGCCTGGAGTTTGAGACCCAGTACTTC. Translating it yields CASSSGGLEFETQYF.

This clonotype has only a few counts. V gene TRBV29-1 combines with J gene TRBJ2-5, with D unresolved. This CDR3 contains 13 residues. Trimming took off 7 bases at V and 0 bases at J, with 12 bases between the two ends. CDR1 and CDR2 (germline): SQVTM, ANQGSEA. The DNA for the CDR3 is TGCAGCGGTTACGACTCAAACCAAGAGACCCAGTACTTC. Encoded protein: CSGYDSNQETQYF.

V gene TRBV6-5 combines with J gene TRBJ1-2; D call uncertain. The CDR3 is 11 amino acids. Looked up from germline, CDR1 is MNHEY and CDR2 is SVGAGI. V was trimmed by 10 bases and J by 7 bases, leaving 13 bases between them. The CDR3 here is CATWVNGGYTF. In DNA form, the CDR3 reads TGTGCCACCTGGGTAAACGGTGGCTACACCTTC.